This record covers a single T cell receptor (beta chain). Trimming stripped 6 bases from V and 7 bases from J, with 18 bases between. CDR1 and CDR2 from the germline V gene are MDHEN and SYDVKM. The CDR3 runs to 14 residues. Assay used: immunoSEQ multiplex PCR; TCRdb lists only in-frame clones, some missing. The table lists 300,000 to 400,000 clones, roughly 86% of them singletons. These data are taken from a study of blood T cell repertoires in COVID-19. Sequenced input: peripheral blood. This chain links TRBV28 with TRBJ2-5, with D unclear. The receptor was isolated from a woman aged 45-60 years who had recovered from COVID-19. CDR3 in amino acids: CASSYGFLVWTQYF. The CDR3 DNA is TGTGCCAGCAGCTACGGGTTTTTAGTTTGGACCCAGTACTTC.